This is a list of T cell receptor beta chains from one sample in a study of blood T cell repertoires in COVID-19. Assay: immunoSEQ multiplex PCR; the TCRdb copy retains only in-frame clones and omits some. In the table there are 150,000 to 200,000 clones, around 85% of which are singletons. Material: peripheral blood. Receptors were obtained from a man aged 55 to 69 with acute or convalescent COVID-19. CDR3s include the opening cysteine and the closing phenylalanine or tryptophan. The order of the fields is CDR3 length, clone size, D gene, J gene, V gene, CDR3 protein, CDR3 DNA. The D gene is left open where the match is weak. Clone size appears in some rows only: once, few, many, or a class for an expanded clone.

>17|-|TRBD2|TRBJ2-1|TRBV27
CASSLNGLAGEYNEQFF
TGTGCCAGCAGTTTAAACGGACTAGCGGGAGAGTACAATGAGCAGTTCTTC
>14|-|-|TRBJ1-1|TRBV5-1
CASSSQALNTEAFF
TGCGCCAGCAGCTCACAGGCGCTGAACACTGAAGCTTTCTTT
>14|-|-|TRBJ2-6|TRBV5-1
CASSLAAGANVLTF
TGCGCCAGCAGCTTGGCCGCTGGGGCCAACGTCCTGACTTTC
>16|-|-|TRBJ2-3|TRBV9
CASSVEAGRNTDTQYF
TGTGCCAGCAGCGTAGAGGCAGGAAGAAACACAGATACGCAGTATTTT
>12|-|-|TRBJ2-5|TRBV28
CASSYYPETQYF
TGTGCCAGCAGTTACTATCCTGAGACCCAGTACTTC
>16|-|TRBD1|TRBJ2-2|TRBV7-2
CASSLYGTANTGELFF
TGTGCCAGCAGCTTATATGGGACAGCGAACACCGGGGAGCTGTTTTTT
>14|-|-|TRBJ2-5|TRBV6-1
CASSEAQGRETQYF
TGTGCCAGCAGTGAAGCGCAGGGCCGAGAGACCCAGTACTTC
>19|-|TRBD2|TRBJ2-7|TRBV28
CASSSPRTSGVLYAYEQYF
TGTGCCAGCAGTTCACCGAGGACTAGCGGGGTCCTATACGCCTACGAGCAGTACTTC
>16|few|TRBD2|TRBJ2-5|TRBV27
CASSFRGLGRQETQYF
TGTGCCAGCAGTTTCCGGGGACTAGGCCGACAAGAGACCCAGTACTTC
>15|-|TRBD1|TRBJ1-6|TRBV19
CASSTGQGANSPLHF
TGTGCCAGTAGTACGGGACAGGGGGCAAATTCACCCCTCCACTTT
>18|few|TRBD2|TRBJ2-1|TRBV4-1
CASSQDLFGIAGTGEQFF
TGCGCCAGCAGCCAAGATCTGTTTGGAATAGCGGGAACGGGTGAGCAGTTCTTC
>12|-|-|TRBJ1-2|TRBV12-3/TRBV12-4
CASSLQVNGYTF
TGTGCCAGCAGTTTACAGGTCAATGGCTACACCTTC